A selection of T cell receptor beta chains follows, all from one sample in a study of a mutant IDH1 vaccine in newly diagnosed glioma. No cognate antigen is known for these TCRs. Repertoires were generated with immunoSEQ multiplex PCR, while TCRdb's copy carries only in-frame clones and drops some. The sample records 30,000 to 40,000 clones, over 75% being singletons. The material sequenced was PBMCs, taken from a glioma patient whose treatment included an IDH1 peptide vaccine. Source of these receptors: a man between 40 and 49 years old with glioma. Some clones in this sample may be carry-over from other donors' samples. Both conserved end residues are part of each CDR3. A D gene is named only where the DNA matches it firmly. Size is stated for part of the rows, as once, few or many counts, or as a class when the clone is expanded.

V: TRBV15; size: NA; J: TRBJ2-2; D: NA; CDR3: CATSRESSTGELFF; DNA: TGTGCCACCAGCAGAGAGTCCTCCACCGGGGAGCTGTTTTTT
V: TRBV9; size: NA; J: TRBJ1-1; D: NA; CDR3: CASSVAGGAQTEAFF; DNA: TGTGCCAGCAGCGTAGCTGGGGGGGCGCAAACTGAAGCTTTCTTT
V: TRBV5-1; size: NA; J: TRBJ1-1; D: NA; CDR3: CASSLWGGTEAFF; DNA: TGCGCCAGCAGCTTGTGGGGGGGGACTGAAGCTTTCTTT
V: TRBV7-9; size: NA; J: TRBJ1-2; D: TRBD1; CDR3: CASSKTGTGDGYTF; DNA: TGTGCCAGCAGCAAAACCGGGACAGGGGACGGCTACACCTTC
V: TRBV9; size: NA; J: TRBJ1-1; D: NA; CDR3: CASSVGSRNTEAFF; DNA: TGTGCCAGCAGCGTAGGATCGAGGAACACTGAAGCTTTCTTT
V: TRBV11-2; size: NA; J: TRBJ2-1; D: NA; CDR3: CASSLEWAGDYNEQFF; DNA: TGTGCCAGCAGCTTAGAATGGGCAGGGGACTACAATGAGCAGTTCTTC
V: TRBV9; size: NA; J: TRBJ2-6; D: NA; CDR3: CASSVRVAGANVLTF; DNA: TGTGCCAGCAGCGTACGGGTGGCTGGGGCCAACGTCCTGACTTTC
V: TRBV27; size: NA; J: TRBJ1-1; D: TRBD1; CDR3: CASRPTEGQGINAEAFF; DNA: TGTGCCAGCAGACCAACGGAGGGACAGGGGATAAATGCTGAAGCTTTCTTT
V: TRBV29-1; size: NA; J: TRBJ2-7; D: NA; CDR3: CSVANPSYEQYF; DNA: TGCAGCGTTGCCAACCCCTCCTACGAGCAGTACTTC
V: TRBV5-4; size: once; J: TRBJ2-3; D: TRBD1; CDR3: CASSLPRGQGSADTQYF; DNA: TGTGCCAGCAGCCTCCCCCGGGGACAGGGATCGGCAGATACGCAGTATTTT
V: TRBV5-1; size: NA; J: TRBJ2-7; D: TRBD1; CDR3: CASSLNRGHEQYF; DNA: TGCGCCAGCAGCCTCAACAGGGGCCACGAGCAGTACTTC
V: TRBV5-5; size: NA; J: TRBJ2-7; D: NA; CDR3: CASSLSRVSHEQYF; DNA: TGTGCCAGCAGCCTATCCAGGGTGTCCCACGAGCAGTACTTC
V: TRBV27; size: NA; J: TRBJ1-4; D: NA; CDR3: CASRRPNEKLFF; DNA: TGTGCCAGCAGACGACCGAATGAAAAACTGTTTTTT
V: TRBV5-4; size: NA; J: TRBJ2-5; D: TRBD1; CDR3: CASSSYSDGQGGETQYF; DNA: TGTGCCAGCAGCTCCTACTCTGACGGACAGGGCGGGGAGACCCAGTACTTC
V: TRBV29-1; size: NA; J: TRBJ2-5; D: TRBD1; CDR3: CSVEAGTGGGETQYF; DNA: TGCAGCGTTGAAGCCGGGACAGGGGGGGGAGAGACCCAGTACTTC
V: TRBV28; size: few; J: TRBJ1-1; D: NA; CDR3: CASFEAGSNTEAFF; DNA: TGTGCCAGCTTCGAAGCGGGGAGTAACACTGAAGCTTTCTTT
V: TRBV19; size: NA; J: TRBJ2-7; D: NA; CDR3: CASSISGSYEQYF; DNA: TGTGCCAGTAGTATATCAGGGTCCTACGAGCAGTACTTC
V: TRBV7-2; size: NA; J: TRBJ1-2; D: TRBD1; CDR3: CASSPWTGNGYTF; DNA: TGTGCCAGCAGCCCCTGGACAGGGAATGGCTACACCTTC
V: TRBV5-6; size: once; J: TRBJ2-3; D: NA; CDR3: CASSPGNTDTQYF; DNA: TGTGCCAGCAGCCCAGGGAACACAGATACGCAGTATTTT
V: TRBV5-1; size: NA; J: TRBJ2-7; D: NA; CDR3: CASSYPGSYEQYF; DNA: TGCGCCAGCAGCTACCCTGGGTCCTACGAGCAGTACTTC
V: TRBV4-1; size: NA; J: TRBJ2-7; D: NA; CDR3: CASSQASSYEQYF; DNA: TGCGCCAGCAGCCAAGCGAGCTCCTACGAGCAGTACTTC
V: TRBV5-1; size: once; J: TRBJ2-3; D: NA; CDR3: CASGGTTTDTQYF; DNA: TGCGCCAGCGGCGGGACAACCACAGATACGCAGTATTTT
V: TRBV18; size: NA; J: TRBJ1-4; D: NA; CDR3: CASSAIRGDEKLFF; DNA: TGTGCCAGCTCAGCGATAAGGGGGGATGAAAAACTGTTTTTT
V: TRBV18; size: few; J: TRBJ1-1; D: TRBD1; CDR3: CASSSGQGEAFF; DNA: TGTGCCAGCTCATCAGGACAGGGTGAAGCTTTCTTT
V: TRBV7-9; size: few; J: TRBJ1-5; D: NA; CDR3: CASSLTHSNQPQHF; DNA: TGTGCCAGCAGCTTAACTCATAGCAATCAGCCCCAGCATTTT
V: TRBV5-1; size: once; J: TRBJ1-6; D: NA; CDR3: CASSLALGTDFSYNSPLHF; DNA: TGCGCCAGCAGCTTGGCCTTGGGAACGGACTTCTCCTATAATTCACCCCTCCACTTT
V: TRBV6-5; size: NA; J: TRBJ2-2; D: TRBD1; CDR3: CASSWTGDTTGELFF; DNA: TGTGCCAGCAGTTGGACAGGAGATACCACCGGGGAGCTGTTTTTT
V: TRBV10-3; size: once; J: TRBJ2-1; D: TRBD2; CDR3: CAITGTSENEQFF; DNA: TGTGCCATCACCGGGACTAGCGAGAATGAGCAGTTCTTC
V: TRBV5-1; size: NA; J: TRBJ2-7; D: NA; CDR3: CASSLTGGGAYEQYF; DNA: TGCGCCAGCAGTCTGACAGGTGGGGGGGCCTACGAGCAGTACTTC
V: TRBV6-1; size: once; J: TRBJ1-1; D: TRBD1; CDR3: CASSTGTANTEAFF; DNA: TGTGCCAGCAGCACCGGGACAGCAAACACTGAAGCTTTCTTT
V: TRBV6-6; size: NA; J: TRBJ1-6; D: NA; CDR3: CASTPGGGYSPLHF; DNA: TGTGCCAGCACCCCCGGGGGGGGGTATTCACCCCTCCACTTT
V: TRBV5-5; size: NA; J: TRBJ1-1; D: NA; CDR3: CASSSQGNTEAFF; DNA: TGTGCCAGCAGCTCACAAGGGAACACTGAAGCTTTCTTT
V: TRBV2; size: NA; J: TRBJ2-6; D: NA; CDR3: CAGSAGAGPSGANVLTF; DNA: TGTGCCGGCTCGGCGGGGGCAGGCCCTTCTGGGGCCAACGTCCTGACTTTC
V: TRBV30; size: NA; J: TRBJ2-3; D: NA; CDR3: CAWSVTGSTQYF; DNA: TGTGCCTGGAGTGTAACCGGGAGTACGCAGTATTTT
V: TRBV15; size: NA; J: TRBJ2-1; D: NA; CDR3: CATSREGGEQFF; DNA: TGTGCCACCAGCAGAGAGGGCGGTGAGCAGTTCTTC
V: TRBV9; size: NA; J: TRBJ2-2; D: TRBD1; CDR3: CASKDRANTGELFF; DNA: TGTGCCAGCAAGGACAGGGCGAACACCGGGGAGCTGTTTTTT
V: TRBV5-1; size: NA; J: TRBJ2-5; D: NA; CDR3: CASSLATAQETQYF; DNA: TGCGCCAGCAGCTTGGCAACAGCCCAAGAGACCCAGTACTTC
V: TRBV6-5; size: once; J: TRBJ2-7; D: NA; CDR3: CASSYGDGYEQYF; DNA: TGTGCCAGCAGTTACGGGGACGGCTACGAGCAGTACTTC
V: TRBV6-4; size: NA; J: TRBJ1-3; D: NA; CDR3: CASNTVSRHSGNTIYF; DNA: TGTGCCAGCAACACGGTCAGTCGGCACTCTGGAAACACCATATATTTT
V: TRBV5-4; size: NA; J: TRBJ2-7; D: TRBD2; CDR3: CASSLDGAGGSYEQYF; DNA: TGTGCCAGCAGCTTGGATGGAGCGGGGGGATCCTACGAGCAGTACTTC
V: TRBV9; size: few; J: TRBJ2-3; D: NA; CDR3: CASSVAVAGTSTDTQYF; DNA: TGTGCCAGCAGCGTAGCAGTCGCGGGGACTAGCACAGATACGCAGTATTTT
V: TRBV9; size: few; J: TRBJ1-1; D: NA; CDR3: CASSAGRDTEAFF; DNA: TGTGCCAGCAGCGCCGGCCGGGACACTGAAGCTTTCTTT
V: TRBV5-1; size: NA; J: TRBJ2-1; D: NA; CDR3: CASSTDIWRHEQFF; DNA: TGCGCCAGCAGCACGGATATTTGGAGGCATGAGCAGTTCTTC
V: TRBV30; size: NA; J: TRBJ1-2; D: NA; CDR3: CAWGQEGYRGYTF; DNA: TGTGCCTGGGGGCAGGAGGGGTACAGGGGCTACACCTTC
V: TRBV6-1; size: NA; J: TRBJ2-7; D: TRBD1; CDR3: CASSEARDRGPYEQYF; DNA: TGTGCCAGCAGTGAAGCGCGGGACAGGGGTCCTTACGAGCAGTACTTC
V: TRBV10-3; size: once; J: TRBJ1-2; D: NA; CDR3: CAISDRGMDGYTF; DNA: TGTGCCATCAGTGACAGGGGAATGGATGGCTACACCTTC
V: TRBV28; size: few; J: TRBJ2-2; D: NA; CDR3: CASSILGPRDGELFF; DNA: TGTGCCAGCAGCATCCTCGGCCCCAGGGACGGGGAGCTGTTTTTT
V: TRBV19; size: NA; J: TRBJ1-1; D: TRBD1; CDR3: CASRMTGTGNTEAFF; DNA: TGTGCCAGTAGGATGACCGGGACAGGGAACACTGAAGCTTTCTTT
V: TRBV6-1; size: few; J: TRBJ2-3; D: TRBD2; CDR3: CASSETSGGADTQYF; DNA: TGTGCCAGCAGTGAGACTAGCGGGGGGGCCGATACGCAGTATTTT
V: TRBV5-1; size: NA; J: TRBJ1-4; D: TRBD1; CDR3: CASSPTGARGEKLFF; DNA: TGCGCCAGCAGCCCGACAGGGGCAAGAGGAGAAAAACTGTTTTTT
V: TRBV15; size: few; J: TRBJ1-6; D: NA; CDR3: CATSRDVGQYNSPLHF; DNA: TGTGCCACCAGCAGAGATGTTGGACAGTATAATTCACCCCTCCACTTT